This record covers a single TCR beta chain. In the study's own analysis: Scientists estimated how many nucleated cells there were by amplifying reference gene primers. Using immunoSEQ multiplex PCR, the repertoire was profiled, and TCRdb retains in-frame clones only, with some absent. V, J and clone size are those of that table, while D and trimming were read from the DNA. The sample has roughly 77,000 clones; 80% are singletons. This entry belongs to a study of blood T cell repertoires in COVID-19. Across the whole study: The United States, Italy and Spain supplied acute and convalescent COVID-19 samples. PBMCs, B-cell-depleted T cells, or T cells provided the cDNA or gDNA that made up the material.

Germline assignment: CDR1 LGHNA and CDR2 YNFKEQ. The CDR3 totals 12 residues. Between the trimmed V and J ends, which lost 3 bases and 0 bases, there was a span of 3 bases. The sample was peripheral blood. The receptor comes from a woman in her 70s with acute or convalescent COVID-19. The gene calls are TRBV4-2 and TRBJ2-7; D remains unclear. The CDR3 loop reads CASSHGSYEQYF. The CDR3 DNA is TGTGCCAGCAGCCACGGCTCCTACGAGCAGTACTTC.